These 20 T cell receptor beta chains were sequenced from one sample in a study of control samples from healthy donors and cancer patients. Clones were read by immunoSEQ multiplex PCR, and TCRdb kept only the in-frame ones, dropping some. This sample has 110,000 or so clones, with roughly 80% found just once. The sequenced material came from blood. The source of these receptors is a woman aged 45-65 years in good health.

Here the CDR3 reads CASSSGQGGLKNIQYF. CDR3 bases: TGTGCCAGCAGCTCTGGACAGGGGGGATTAAAAAACATTCAGTACTTC. The chain combines TRBV5-4 with TRBJ2-4; 10 positions agree with TRBD1. Germline V lookup: CDR1 SGHNT, CDR2 YYREEE (reference sequence). The V and J ends lost 3 bases and 4 bases, in that order; junction bases with no gene match: 7. This CDR3 comprises 16 residues.

V and J are TRBV5-4 and TRBJ1-5; no firm D call. The CDR3 runs to 14 residues. V gave up 2 bases and J gave up 3 bases, with 9 bases separating them. Germline CDR1 and CDR2: SGHNT and YYREEE (reference sequence). CDR3 sequence reads: CASSFEGVNQPQHF. The CDR3 nucleotides read TGTGCCAGCAGCTTTGAAGGAGTCAATCAGCCCCAGCATTTT. Supplemented by reference TRBV5-4 and TRBJ1-5, the full variable domain reads ETGVTQSPTHLIKTRGQQVTLRCSSQSGHNTVSWYQQALGQGPQFIFQYYREEENGRGNFPPRFSGLQFPNYSSELNVNALELDDSALYLCASSFEGVNQPQHFGDGTRLSIL.

The chain employs TRBV13 and TRBJ1-1; D may be TRBD1 (6 bases). The V end lost 6 bases, the J end lost 0 bases, and 11 bases lay between the germline ends. Germline assignment: CDR1 PRHDT and CDR2 FYEKMQ (reference sequence). This CDR3 spans 14 amino acids. The CDR3 bases are TGTGCCAGCAGGACGGGGGCCATGAACACTGAAGCTTTCTTT. It yields the protein CASRTGAMNTEAFF.

On this clone itself: Germline and junction disagree at one end, which may indicate a read error. The same CDR3 also results from other DNA sequences found in this sample. This chain joins TRBV7-9 and TRBJ2-2, with 8 positions matching TRBD1. The CDR3 spans 15 residues. Germline V lookup: CDR1 SEHNR, CDR2 FQNEAQ (reference sequence). The CDR3 DNA reads as TGTGCCAGCAGCTTACACGCAGGGGGCACCGGAGAGCTGTTTTTT. Protein sequence: CASSLHAGGTGELFF.

This sequence joins TRBV18 and TRBJ2-5; 7 positions agree with TRBD2. This CDR3 is built from 16 residues. V lost 1 base and J lost 5; bases outside the gene matches: 10. Per germline, CDR1 KGHSH and CDR2 LQKENI. CDR3 nucleotide sequence: TGTGCCAGCTCACCACGAGCGGGGAGGGGAGTGGAGACCCAGTACTTC. Translated: CASSPRAGRGVETQYF. Together with reference TRBV18 and TRBJ2-5, the CDR3 gives the full variable domain: NAGVMQNPRHLVRRRGQEARLRCSPMKGHSHVYWYRQLPEEGLKFMVYLQKENIIDESGMPKERFSAEFPKEGPSILRIQQVVRGDSAAYFCASSPRAGRGVETQYFGPGTRLLVL.

The V call is TRBV5-1, the J call TRBJ2-2; D gene ambiguous. This CDR3 is built from 15 residues. Trimming cost V 4 bases and J 6 bases, with 16 bases left between them. The V gene's germline CDR1 is SGHRS and CDR2 YFSETQ. The CDR3 here is CASSRLNSYSGELFF. CDR3 bases: TGCGCCAGCAGCCGGCTCAATAGTTACTCCGGGGAGCTGTTTTTT. The full variable domain, in which reference TRBV5-1 and TRBJ2-2 provide the parts outside the CDR3, is KAGVTQTPRYLIKTRGQQVTLSCSPISGHRSVSWYQQTPGQGLQFLFEYFSETQRNKGNFPGRFSGRQFSNSRSEMNVSTLELGDSALYLCASSRLNSYSGELFFGEGSRLTVL.

The chain combines TRBV19 with TRBJ2-7; D might be TRBD1 (5 bases). The germline gives CDR1 LNHDA, CDR2 SQIVND (reference sequence). The length of the CDR3 is 14 residues. V was shortened by 4 bases and J by 2 bases, with 12 bases between the two germline ends. The DNA for the CDR3 is TGTGCCAGTAGTAATCAGGGATCCCCCTACGAGCAGTACTTC. The encoded protein is CASSNQGSPYEQYF.

The V gene is TRBV5-4, the J gene TRBJ2-3; 7 bases fit TRBD2. The CDR3 loop spans 15 amino acids. V was pared by 0 bases and J by 5 bases, with 6 bases of the junction left unmatched. The germline gives CDR1 SGHNT, CDR2 YYREEE (reference sequence). The CDR3 sequence is CASSLVGGSGDTQYF. For the CDR3, the DNA is TGTGCCAGCAGCTTGGTGGGGGGGAGTGGAGATACGCAGTATTTT.

The rearrangement links TRBV5-1 to TRBJ2-5; D not resolved. In germline, CDR1 is SGHRS, CDR2 YFSETQ. V gave up 0 bases and J gave up 5 bases, with 14 bases separating them. This CDR3 contains 15 residues. In nucleotides, the CDR3 is TGCGCCAGCAGCTTGGATGGGCGTGAGATGGAGACCCAGTACTTC. Amino acid sequence: CASSLDGREMETQYF. Using reference TRBV5-1 and TRBJ2-5 for the parts outside the CDR3, the full variable domain is KAGVTQTPRYLIKTRGQQVTLSCSPISGHRSVSWYQQTPGQGLQFLFEYFSETQRNKGNFPGRFSGRQFSNSRSEMNVSTLELGDSALYLCASSLDGREMETQYFGPGTRLLVL.

This CDR3 is CASRPVLTNGYTF. As DNA, the CDR3 is TGCGCCAGCAGGCCAGTGCTAACTAATGGCTACACCTTC. The chain carries TRBV5-1 and TRBJ1-2; D unresolved. Germline-derived CDR1 and CDR2 are SGHRS and YFSETQ. CDR3 length equals 13 residues. Trimming left V 5 bases short and J 6 bases short, with 14 bases between.

Here the CDR3 reads CASSPQQGKAEAFF. In DNA form, the CDR3 reads TGTGCCAGCAGCCCACAACAGGGCAAGGCTGAAGCTTTCTTT. The chain is built from TRBV11-3 and TRBJ1-1, with D possibly being TRBD1 (6 bases). The ends were cut back, 5 bases at V and 6 bases at J, with 16 bases in the middle. Germline CDR1 reads SGHNT; CDR2 reads YENEEA. This CDR3 region has 14 residues.

The count of this clone is one. The rearrangement links TRBV30 to TRBJ1-6, with 11 bases fitting TRBD1. The CDR3 runs to 15 residues. Germline CDR1 GTSNPN, CDR2 SVGIG (reference sequence). Losses at the gene ends were 5 bases for V and 7 bases for J; bases not matched to a gene: 7. CDR3 nucleotides: TGTGCCTGGGCGCCCGGGACAGGGGGAAATTCACCCCTCCACTTT. Encoded protein: CAWAPGTGGNSPLHF.

This chain joins TRBV19 and TRBJ2-1; the match to TRBD2 covers 8 bases. Germline CDR1 LNHDA, CDR2 SQIVND (reference sequence). The CDR3 has 14 residues. The ends lost 6 bases at V and 1 base at J; junction bases unmatched: 2. The CDR3 protein is CASSQRESYNEQFF. The CDR3 DNA reads TGTGCCAGTAGCCAGCGGGAGTCCTACAATGAGCAGTTCTTC. The full variable domain, its missing parts supplied by reference TRBV19 and TRBJ2-1, is DGGITQSPKYLFRKEGQNVTLSCEQNLNHDAMYWYRQDPGQGLRLIYYSQIVNDFQKGDIAEGYSVSREKKESFPLTVTSAQKNPTAFYLCASSQRESYNEQFFGPGTRLTVL.

The chain joins TRBV23-1 to TRBJ1-6; no clear D. TRBV23-1 is an ORF, and what it does is uncertain. The ends were cut back, 2 bases at V and 7 bases at J, with 12 bases in the middle. This CDR3 has 15 amino acids. CDR3 bases: TGCGCCAGCAGTCAAGAGGAAGGGAGAAATTCACCCCTCCACTTT. Translated: CASSQEEGRNSPLHF.

As for this clone: Different DNA sequences within this sample yield the same CDR3. The CDR3 nucleotides read TGTGCCACCAGCAGGGACAGGGTGAACACTGAAGCTTTCTTT. Its translation: CATSRDRVNTEAFF. The chain carries TRBV15 and TRBJ1-1; TRBD1 aligns across 8 bases. The CDR3 has 14 residues. Germline V gene sequence: CDR1 LNHNV, CDR2 YYDKDF (reference sequence). Trimming at V came to 3 bases and at J to 0 bases, leaving 0 bases not matched to a gene. The variable domain in full, with the rest retrieved from reference TRBV15 and TRBJ1-1, is DAMVIQNPRYQVTQFGKPVTLSCSQTLNHNVMYWYQQKSSQAPKLLFHYYDKDFNNEADTPDNFQSRRPNTSFCFLDIRSPGLGDTAMYLCATSRDRVNTEAFFGQGTRLTVV.

The rearrangement uses TRBV19 and TRBJ1-4, with unresolved D. The CDR3 spans 15 residues. V dropped 5 bases and J dropped 3 bases, with 13 bases sitting between them. From germline, CDR1 is LNHDA and CDR2 SQIVND (reference sequence). CDR3 DNA sequence: TGTGCCAGTAGTCGGAGGACGGATTCTAATGAAAAACTGTTTTTT. This sequence encodes CASSRRTDSNEKLFF.

The V call is TRBV10-3, the J call TRBJ1-1; D uncertain. The CDR3 is 12 residues long. CDR1 is ENHRY and CDR2 is SYGVKD in the germline V gene. The V and J ends lost 10 bases and 1 base respectively, with 10 bases between them. CDR3 residues: CATTPGNTEAFF. CDR3 nucleotides: TGTGCCACAACACCGGGGAACACTGAAGCTTTCTTT.

The rearrangement links TRBV5-1 to TRBJ2-3, with 11 bases lining up with TRBD2. The CDR3 runs 16 residues. Germline CDR1 and CDR2: SGHRS and YFSETQ. V was clipped by 4 bases and J by 2 bases; unmatched bases: 6. The CDR3 DNA reads TGCGCCAGCAGCGGGGGACTAGCGGTATTCACAGATACGCAGTATTTT. It codes for CASSGGLAVFTDTQYF.

In its sample, this clone was seen once. V gene TRBV5-4 combines with J gene TRBJ1-6; no reliable D call. The CDR3 consists of 15 residues. Germline-derived CDR1 and CDR2 are SGHNT and YYREEE (reference sequence). The V and J ends lost 2 bases and 1 base respectively, with 7 bases between them. The CDR3 spells CASSLRESYNSPLHF. The CDR3 nucleotides read TGTGCCAGCAGCTTAAGGGAGTCCTATAATTCACCCCTCCACTTT.

The CDR3 bases are TGTGCCAGCAGCTCTTTTGACAGGGGGGCTGAAAAACTGTTTTTT. This translates into CASSSFDRGAEKLFF. The chain uses TRBV27 and TRBJ1-4; 9 bases map to TRBD1. The germline gives CDR1 MNHEY, CDR2 SMNVEV (reference sequence). The CDR3 has 15 amino acids. Losses at the gene ends were 6 bases for V and 7 bases for J; bases not matched to a gene: 9.